Sequencing of this T cell receptor beta chain was carried out in a study of glioma-infiltrating T cells after dendritic cell vaccination. Study details: Dendritic cell vaccination trial patients had either newly diagnosed or recurrent glioblastoma. Patients received autologous tumor lysate-pulsed dendritic cell vaccination between about 2002 and 2012.

The time point: after dendritic cell vaccination, including at tumor progression/relapse. The CDR3 is made up of 19 amino acids. The V end lost 4 bases, the J end lost 0 bases, and 22 bases lay between the germline ends. CDR1 is PRHDT and CDR2 is FYEKMQ in the germline V gene (reference sequence). The PCR used 60 V beta and 13 J beta primers. Sequenced by immunoSEQ multiplex PCR; TCRdb stores in-frame clones only, minus some. Here the sample spans 72,000 or so clones, 87% being singletons. This specimen was blood, taken after dendritic cell vaccination. The V gene is TRBV13, the J gene TRBJ1-3; possible D gene TRBD1, 6 bases. The sequence was collected from a human donor with glioblastoma. DNA of the CDR3: TGTGCCAGCAGCTCCTGGAGGACACAGGGAACTCGCTCTGGAAACACCATATATTTT. Its protein product is CASSSWRTQGTRSGNTIYF.